This T cell receptor (beta chain) stems from a study of T cell repertoires in cytomegalovirus infection (dated 2019 in TCRdb). Turning to the overall study: Donor HLA type was relevant to the analysis, as public TCR beta signatures indicated carriage of CMV infection together with the matching HLA type.

Broader findings and caveats from the paper: Cumulative frequency of public TCR beta family members discriminated carriers of CMV infection plus the relevant HLA type in this cohort and an independent 352-donor cohort. In the ex vivo response, HLA-C-restricted CMV-specific TCR beta clonotypes were dominant, and in two of eight donors the single most frequent clonotype came from this HLA-C-restricted group.

Relative to germline, V is 2 bases shorter and J is 0 bases shorter, with 13 bases between their ends. In the germline V gene, CDR1 corresponds to MDHEN and CDR2 to SYDVKM. The CDR3, cysteine through phenylalanine, is 17 amino acids long. Only CDR3 DNA is held: 51 bases, read in frame from base 1. This clonotype has more than one count but fewer than ten. Its antigen remains unidentified. No quality values exist for individual bases; no much larger clone is one base distant. Sequenced using an Illumina HiSeq 1500. TCRdb handled the public reads itself, with Q25 trimming in fastp and clone calling in MiXCR, and kept productive beta chains. Each CDR3 protein appears once, grouped with its most common genes and DNA. This sample lists roughly 140,000 distinct CDR3 sequences; around 20% were detected once. The ten largest clonotypes hold 9.5% to 13% of the sample.

What was sequenced was PBMCs. This clonotype was obtained from a human donor in good health (CMV status not recorded). Some clones in this sample may be carry-over from other donors' samples. The chain is encoded by TRBV28 joined to TRBJ2-2; matching of 6 bases hints at TRBD2 as the D gene. This receptor has the CDR3 CASSLGVGGANTGELFF. The bases are TGTGCCAGCAGTTTAGGGGTAGGCGGGGCGAACACCGGGGAGCTGTTTTTT.